This T cell receptor beta chain was observed in a study of neoadjuvant anti-PD-1 for oral cavity cancer. TCRdb keeps only in-frame clones here, not all; method: immunoSEQ multiplex PCR. The top ten clones hold less than 3.5% of a sample with several thousand clones, approximately 82% of them seen once. V gave up 8 bases and J gave up 1 base, with 8 bases separating them. The germline gives CDR1 LNHNV, CDR2 YYDKDF (reference sequence). The CDR3 loop spans 13 amino acids. The V call is TRBV15, the J call TRBJ2-2; tentatively, D is TRBD1 (6 bases). This TCR was sampled from a person between 40 and 79 years old with oral cavity squamous cell carcinoma. The sequencing here drew on PBMCs, taken before nivolumab (anti-PD-1) treatment. CDR3 loop: CATGQMNTGELFF. The CDR3 DNA follows: TGTGCCACCGGACAGATGAACACCGGGGAGCTGTTTTTT.